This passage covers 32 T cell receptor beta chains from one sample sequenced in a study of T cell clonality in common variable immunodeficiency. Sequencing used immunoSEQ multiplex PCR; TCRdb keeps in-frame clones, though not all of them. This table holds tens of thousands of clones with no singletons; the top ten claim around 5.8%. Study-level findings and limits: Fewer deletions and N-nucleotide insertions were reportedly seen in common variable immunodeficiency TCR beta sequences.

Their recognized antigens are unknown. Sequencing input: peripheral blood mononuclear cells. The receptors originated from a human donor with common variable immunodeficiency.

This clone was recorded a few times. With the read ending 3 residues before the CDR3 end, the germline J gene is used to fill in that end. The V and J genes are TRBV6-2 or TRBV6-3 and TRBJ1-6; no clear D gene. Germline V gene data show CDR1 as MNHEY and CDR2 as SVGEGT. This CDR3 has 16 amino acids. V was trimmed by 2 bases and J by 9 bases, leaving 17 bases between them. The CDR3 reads CASSYATSIFFSPLHF. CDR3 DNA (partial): TGTGCCAGCAGTTACGCCACTAGCATCTTTTTTTCACCC.

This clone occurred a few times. CDR3 DNA, as far as it was read: TGTGCCTGGACTGGTCCGGAGGAAGGGGCCTACGAG. This encodes CAWTGPEEGAYE. The whole CDR3 reads CAWTGPEEGAYEQYF. This chain links TRBV30 with TRBJ2-7; D assignment may be TRBD1 or TRBD2 (5 bases each). The sequence runs out 3 residues before the end of the CDR3; the remainder is reconstructed from the germline J gene. From germline, CDR1 is GTSNPN and CDR2 SVGIG (reference sequence). Trimming stripped 4 bases from V and 2 bases from J, with 18 bases between. The CDR3 is 15 residues long.

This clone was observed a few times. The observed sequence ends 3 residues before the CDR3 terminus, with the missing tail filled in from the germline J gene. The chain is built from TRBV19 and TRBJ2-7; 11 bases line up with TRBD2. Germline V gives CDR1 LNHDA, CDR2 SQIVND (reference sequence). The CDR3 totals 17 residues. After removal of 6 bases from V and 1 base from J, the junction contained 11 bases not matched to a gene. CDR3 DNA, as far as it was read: TGTGCCAGTAGCCCTGGACTAGCGGGCTTGGGATCCTACGAG. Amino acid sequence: CASSPGLAGLGSYE. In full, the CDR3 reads CASSPGLAGLGSYEQYF.

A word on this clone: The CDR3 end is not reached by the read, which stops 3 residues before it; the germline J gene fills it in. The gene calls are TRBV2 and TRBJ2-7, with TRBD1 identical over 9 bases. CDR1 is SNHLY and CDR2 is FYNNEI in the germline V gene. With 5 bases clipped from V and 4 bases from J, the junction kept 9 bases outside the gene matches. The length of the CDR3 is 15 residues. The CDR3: CASSPNGQGFYEQYF. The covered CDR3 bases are TGTGCCAGCAGTCCCAATGGACAGGGGTTTTACGAG.

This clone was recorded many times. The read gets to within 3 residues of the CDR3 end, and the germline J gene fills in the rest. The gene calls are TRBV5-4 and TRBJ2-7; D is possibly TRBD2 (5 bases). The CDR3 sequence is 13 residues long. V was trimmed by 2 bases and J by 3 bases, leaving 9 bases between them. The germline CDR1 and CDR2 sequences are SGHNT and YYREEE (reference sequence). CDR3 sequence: CASSFASGYEQYF. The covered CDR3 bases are TGTGCCAGCAGCTTTGCAAGCGGCTACGAG.

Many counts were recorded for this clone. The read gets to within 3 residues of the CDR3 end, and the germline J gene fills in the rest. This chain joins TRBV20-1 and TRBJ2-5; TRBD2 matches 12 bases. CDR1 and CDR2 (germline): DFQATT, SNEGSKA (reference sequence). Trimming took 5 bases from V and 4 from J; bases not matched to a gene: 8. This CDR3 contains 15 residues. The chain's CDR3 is CSAPSGGVLGETQYF. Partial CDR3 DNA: TGCAGTGCTCCTAGCGGGGGGGTTTTGGGAGAGACC.

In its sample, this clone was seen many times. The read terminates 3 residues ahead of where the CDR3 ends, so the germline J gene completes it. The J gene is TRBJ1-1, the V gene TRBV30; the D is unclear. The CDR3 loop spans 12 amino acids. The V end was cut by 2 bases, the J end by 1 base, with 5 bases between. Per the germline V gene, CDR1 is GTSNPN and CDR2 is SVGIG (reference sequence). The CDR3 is CAWSTSNTEAFF. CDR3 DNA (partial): TGTGCCTGGAGTACATCGAACACTGAA.

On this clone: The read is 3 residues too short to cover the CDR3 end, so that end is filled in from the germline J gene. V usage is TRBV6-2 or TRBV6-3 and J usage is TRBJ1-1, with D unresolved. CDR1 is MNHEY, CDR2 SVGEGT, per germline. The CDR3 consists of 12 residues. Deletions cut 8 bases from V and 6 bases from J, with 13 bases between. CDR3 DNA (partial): TGTGCCAGCGGCAAGGCCACCTCTGAA. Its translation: CASGKATSE. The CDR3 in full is CASGKATSEAFF.

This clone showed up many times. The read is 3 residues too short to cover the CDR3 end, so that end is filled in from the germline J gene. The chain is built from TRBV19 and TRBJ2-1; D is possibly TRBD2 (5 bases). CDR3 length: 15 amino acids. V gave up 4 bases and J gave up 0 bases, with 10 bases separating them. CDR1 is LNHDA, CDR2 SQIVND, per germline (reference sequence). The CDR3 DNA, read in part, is TGTGCCAGTAGTACGGGGTCGAGCTCCTACAATGAG. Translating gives CASSTGSSSYNE. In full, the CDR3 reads CASSTGSSSYNEQFF.

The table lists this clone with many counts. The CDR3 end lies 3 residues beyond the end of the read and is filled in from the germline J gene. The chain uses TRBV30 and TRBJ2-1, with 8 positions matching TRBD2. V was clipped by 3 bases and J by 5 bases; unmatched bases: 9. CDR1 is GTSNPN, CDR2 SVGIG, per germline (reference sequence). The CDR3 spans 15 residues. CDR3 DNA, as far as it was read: TGTGCCTGGAGAAATTCGGGACTAGTCAACAATGAG. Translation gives CAWRNSGLVNNE. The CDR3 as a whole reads CAWRNSGLVNNEQFF.

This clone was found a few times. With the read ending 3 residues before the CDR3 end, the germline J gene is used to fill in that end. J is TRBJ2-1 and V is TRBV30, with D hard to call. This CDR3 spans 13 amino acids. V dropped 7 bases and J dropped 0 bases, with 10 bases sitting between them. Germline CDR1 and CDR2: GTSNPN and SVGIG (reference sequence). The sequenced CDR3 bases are TGTGCCTTCCAGTTGAGCTCCTACAATGAG. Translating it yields CAFQLSSYNE. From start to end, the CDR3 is CAFQLSSYNEQFF.

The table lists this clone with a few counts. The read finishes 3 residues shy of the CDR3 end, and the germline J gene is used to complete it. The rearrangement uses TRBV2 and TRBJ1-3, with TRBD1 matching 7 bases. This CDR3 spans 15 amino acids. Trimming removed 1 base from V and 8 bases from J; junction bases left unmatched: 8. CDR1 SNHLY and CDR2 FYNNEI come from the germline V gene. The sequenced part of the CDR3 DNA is TGTGCCAGCAGTGAAGTAACAGGGGCTCTATACACC. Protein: CASSEVTGALYT. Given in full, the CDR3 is CASSEVTGALYTIYF.

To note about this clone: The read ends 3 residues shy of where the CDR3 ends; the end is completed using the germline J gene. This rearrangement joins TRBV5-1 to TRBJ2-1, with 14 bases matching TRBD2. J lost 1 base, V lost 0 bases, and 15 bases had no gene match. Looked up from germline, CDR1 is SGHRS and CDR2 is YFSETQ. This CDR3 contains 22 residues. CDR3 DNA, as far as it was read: TGCGCCAGCAGCTTGGACGGACTAGCGGGAGGCCAACTGGTGAGGTCCTACAATGAG. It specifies CASSLDGLAGGQLVRSYNE. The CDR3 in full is CASSLDGLAGGQLVRSYNEQFF.

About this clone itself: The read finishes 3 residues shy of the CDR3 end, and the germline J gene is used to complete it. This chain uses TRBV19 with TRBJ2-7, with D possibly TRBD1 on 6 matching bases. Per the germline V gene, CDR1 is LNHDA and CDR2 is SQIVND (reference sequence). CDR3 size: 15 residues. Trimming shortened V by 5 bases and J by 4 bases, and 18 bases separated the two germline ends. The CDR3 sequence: CASSSPRGFGYEQYF. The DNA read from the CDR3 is TGTGCCAGTAGTTCCCCCAGGGGTTTCGGGTACGAG. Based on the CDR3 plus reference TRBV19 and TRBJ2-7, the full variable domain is DGGITQSPKYLFRKEGQNVTLSCEQNLNHDAMYWYRQDPGQGLRLIYYSQIVNDFQKGDIAEGYSVSREKKESFPLTVTSAQKNPTAFYLCASSSPRGFGYEQYFGPGTRLTVT.

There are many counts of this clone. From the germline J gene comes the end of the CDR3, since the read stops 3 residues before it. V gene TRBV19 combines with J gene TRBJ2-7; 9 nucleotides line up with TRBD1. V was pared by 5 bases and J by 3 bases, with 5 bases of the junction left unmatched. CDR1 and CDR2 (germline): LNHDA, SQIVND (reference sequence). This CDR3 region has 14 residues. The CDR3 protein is CASSARDRVYEQYF. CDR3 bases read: TGTGCCAGTAGTGCCCGGGACAGGGTCTACGAG. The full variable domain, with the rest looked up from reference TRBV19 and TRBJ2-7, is DGGITQSPKYLFRKEGQNVTLSCEQNLNHDAMYWYRQDPGQGLRLIYYSQIVNDFQKGDIAEGYSVSREKKESFPLTVTSAQKNPTAFYLCASSARDRVYEQYFGPGTRLTVT.

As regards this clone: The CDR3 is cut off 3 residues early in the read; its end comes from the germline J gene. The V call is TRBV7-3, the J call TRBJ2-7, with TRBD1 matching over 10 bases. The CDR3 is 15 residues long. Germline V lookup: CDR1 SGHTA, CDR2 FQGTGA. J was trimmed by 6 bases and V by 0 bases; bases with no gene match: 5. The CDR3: CASSLTTGQGIEQYF. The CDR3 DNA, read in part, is TGTGCCAGCAGCTTAACGACGGGACAGGGGATCGAG.

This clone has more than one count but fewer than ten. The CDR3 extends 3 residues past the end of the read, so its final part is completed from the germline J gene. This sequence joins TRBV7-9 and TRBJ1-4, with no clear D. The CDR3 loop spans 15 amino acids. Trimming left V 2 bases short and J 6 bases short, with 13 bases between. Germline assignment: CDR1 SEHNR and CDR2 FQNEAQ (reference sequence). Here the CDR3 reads CASSLRAEEDEKLFF. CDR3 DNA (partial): TGTGCCAGCAGCTTAAGGGCCGAAGAGGATGAAAAA.

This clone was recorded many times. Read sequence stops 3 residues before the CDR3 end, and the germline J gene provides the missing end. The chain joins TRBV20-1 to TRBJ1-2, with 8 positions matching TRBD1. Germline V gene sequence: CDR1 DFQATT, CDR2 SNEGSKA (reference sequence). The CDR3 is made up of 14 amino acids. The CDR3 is CSASRTGQVVGYTF. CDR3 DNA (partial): TGCAGTGCGAGCCGGACAGGGCAGGTTGTAGGC.

This CDR3 is CASSLTWLATGELFF. The sequenced part of the CDR3 DNA is TGTGCCAGCAGTCTCACCTGGTTGGCCACCGGGGAG. The chain uses TRBV6-2 or TRBV6-3 and TRBJ2-2, with D uncertain. The missing CDR3 end, 3 residues past where the read stops, is filled in from the germline J gene. Between the trimmed V and J ends, which lost 5 bases and 4 bases, there was a span of 14 bases. Germline V lookup: CDR1 MNHEY, CDR2 SVGEGT. The CDR3 runs to 15 residues.

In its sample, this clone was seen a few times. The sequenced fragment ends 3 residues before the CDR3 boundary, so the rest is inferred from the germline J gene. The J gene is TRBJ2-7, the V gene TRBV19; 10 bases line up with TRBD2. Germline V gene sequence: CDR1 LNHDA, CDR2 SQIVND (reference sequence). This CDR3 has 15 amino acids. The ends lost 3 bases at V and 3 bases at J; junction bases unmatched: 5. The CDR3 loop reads CASSMRTSGVYEQYF. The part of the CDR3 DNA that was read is TGTGCCAGTAGTATGCGGACTAGCGGTGTCTACGAG.

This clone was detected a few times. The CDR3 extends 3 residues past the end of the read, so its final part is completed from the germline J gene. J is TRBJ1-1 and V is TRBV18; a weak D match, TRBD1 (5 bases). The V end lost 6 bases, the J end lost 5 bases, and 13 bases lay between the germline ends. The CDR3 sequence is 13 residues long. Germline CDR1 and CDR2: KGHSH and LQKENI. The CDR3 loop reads CASSVGGETEAFF. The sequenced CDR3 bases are TGTGCCAGCTCTGTAGGAGGGGAGACTGAA.

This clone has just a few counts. CDR3 protein: CASVDRVTGNQPQHF. The sequenced part of the CDR3 DNA is TGTGCCAGTGTGGACAGGGTAACGGGCAATCAGCCC. V gene TRBV19 combines with J gene TRBJ1-5, with 8 bases matching TRBD1. The read terminates 3 residues ahead of where the CDR3 ends, so the germline J gene completes it. J gave up 2 bases and V 8 bases, and 8 bases lay outside the gene matches. The CDR3 contains 15 residues. Germline V gene lookup returns CDR1 LNHDA and CDR2 SQIVND (reference sequence).

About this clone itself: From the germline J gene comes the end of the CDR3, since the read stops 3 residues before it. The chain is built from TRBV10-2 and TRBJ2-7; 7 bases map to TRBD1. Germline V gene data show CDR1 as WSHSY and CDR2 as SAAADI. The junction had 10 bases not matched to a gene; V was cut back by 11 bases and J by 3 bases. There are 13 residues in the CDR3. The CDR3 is CAACRDSDYEQYF. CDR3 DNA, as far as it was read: TGCGCCGCTTGCCGGGACAGTGACTACGAG.

The CDR3 bases that were read are TGTGCCTGGACCAAAAAGGGGGGGGGTAATGAAAAA. This encodes CAWTKKGGGNEK. The whole CDR3 region reads CAWTKKGGGNEKLFF. J is TRBJ1-4 and V is TRBV30; D is possibly TRBD1 (6 bases). The CDR3 end is not reached by the read, which stops 3 residues before it; the germline J gene fills it in. The V gene lost 4 bases and the J gene lost 4 bases, with 16 bases spanning the gap. This CDR3 has 15 residues. CDR1 and CDR2 from the germline V gene are GTSNPN and SVGIG (reference sequence).

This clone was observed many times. The CDR3 DNA, read in part, is TGTGCCTGGAGTATGGACAGAACCTACGAG. This encodes CAWSMDRTYE. The full-length CDR3 reads as CAWSMDRTYEQYF. The gene calls are TRBV30 and TRBJ2-7; tentatively, D is TRBD1 (6 bases). With the read ending 3 residues before the CDR3 end, the germline J gene is used to fill in that end. The CDR3 runs 13 residues. Trimming cost V 2 bases and J 2 bases, with 10 bases left between them. Germline CDR1 GTSNPN, CDR2 SVGIG (reference sequence).

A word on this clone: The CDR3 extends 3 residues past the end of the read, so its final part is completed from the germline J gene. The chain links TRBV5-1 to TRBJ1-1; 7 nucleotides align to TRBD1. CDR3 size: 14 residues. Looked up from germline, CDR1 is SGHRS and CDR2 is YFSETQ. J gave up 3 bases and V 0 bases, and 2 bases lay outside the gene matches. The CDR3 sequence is CASSLGDSYTEAFF. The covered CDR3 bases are TGCGCCAGCAGCTTGGGGGACAGTTACACTGAA.

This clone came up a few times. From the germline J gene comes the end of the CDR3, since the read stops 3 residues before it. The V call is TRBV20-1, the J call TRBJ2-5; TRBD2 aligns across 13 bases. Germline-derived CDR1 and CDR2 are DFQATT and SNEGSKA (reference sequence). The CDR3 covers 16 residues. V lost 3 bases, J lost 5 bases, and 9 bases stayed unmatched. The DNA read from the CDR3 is TGCAGTGCTAGCGGACTAGCGGGGGAGCCCGGGGAGACC. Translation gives CSASGLAGEPGET. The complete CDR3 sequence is CSASGLAGEPGETQYF.

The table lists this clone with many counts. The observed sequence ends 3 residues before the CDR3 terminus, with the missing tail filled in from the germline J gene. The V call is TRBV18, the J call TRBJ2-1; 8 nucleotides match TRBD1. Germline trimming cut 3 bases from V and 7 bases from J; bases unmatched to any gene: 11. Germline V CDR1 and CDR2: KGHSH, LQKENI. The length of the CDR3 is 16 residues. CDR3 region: CASSPPDRAFINEQFF. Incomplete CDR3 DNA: TGTGCCAGCTCACCCCCGGACAGGGCTTTTATTAATGAG.

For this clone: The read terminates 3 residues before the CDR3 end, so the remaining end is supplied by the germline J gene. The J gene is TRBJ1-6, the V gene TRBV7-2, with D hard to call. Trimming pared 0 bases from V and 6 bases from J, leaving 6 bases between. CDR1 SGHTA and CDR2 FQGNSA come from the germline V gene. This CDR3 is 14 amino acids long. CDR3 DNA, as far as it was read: TGTGCCAGCAGCTTAGCAGGGTTTAATTCACCC. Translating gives CASSLAGFNSP. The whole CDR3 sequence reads CASSLAGFNSPLHF.

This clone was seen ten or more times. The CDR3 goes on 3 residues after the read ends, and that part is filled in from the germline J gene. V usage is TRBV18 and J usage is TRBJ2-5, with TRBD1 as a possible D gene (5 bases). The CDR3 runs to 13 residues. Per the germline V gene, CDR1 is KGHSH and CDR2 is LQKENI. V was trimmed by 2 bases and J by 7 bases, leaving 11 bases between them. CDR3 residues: CASSPDSPGTQYF. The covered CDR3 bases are TGTGCCAGCTCACCAGACAGTCCCGGGACC.

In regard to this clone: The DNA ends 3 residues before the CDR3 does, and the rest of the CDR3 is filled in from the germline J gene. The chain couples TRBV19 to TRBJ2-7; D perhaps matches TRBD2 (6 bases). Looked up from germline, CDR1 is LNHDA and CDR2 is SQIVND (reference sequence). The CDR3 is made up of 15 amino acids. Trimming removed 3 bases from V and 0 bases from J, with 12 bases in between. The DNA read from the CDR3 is TGTGCCAGTAGTATTGGGACTTTCCGCTCCTACGAG. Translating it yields CASSIGTFRSYE. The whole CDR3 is CASSIGTFRSYEQYF.

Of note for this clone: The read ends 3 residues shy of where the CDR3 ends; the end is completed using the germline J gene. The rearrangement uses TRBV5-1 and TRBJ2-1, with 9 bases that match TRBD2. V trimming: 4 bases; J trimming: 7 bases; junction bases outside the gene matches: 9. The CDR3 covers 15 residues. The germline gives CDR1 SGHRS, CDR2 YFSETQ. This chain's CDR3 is CASSGLAGVKNEQFF. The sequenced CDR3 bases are TGCGCCAGCAGCGGGTTAGCGGGAGTGAAAAATGAG.